The clone carrying this T cell receptor (beta chain) appeared many times. V lost 6 bases and J lost 4, with 12 bases in between. The germline CDR1 and CDR2 sequences are SQVTM and ANQGSEA. The CDR3 contains 12 residues. As the template, RNA transcripts were used to amplify TCR beta CDR3 regions. A first-round RT-PCR used HTBI primers, followed by a second-round multiplex PCR. One entry per CDR3 protein, called by TCRdb with MiXCR from the multiplex PCR reads. The sample shows hundreds of thousands of distinct CDR3 sequences, about 20% of them seen only once. The data are from a study of Graves' ophthalmopathy and Graves' hyperthyroidism.

V usage is TRBV29-1 and J usage is TRBJ1-2; tentative D call: TRBD1 (6 bases). The source of this sequence is a woman aged 18-29 years with stable Graves' hyperthyroidism. Some clones in this sample may be carry-over from other donors' samples. Sequenced sample: peripheral blood. CDR3 amino acids: CSVAGTSYGYTF. The CDR3 DNA follows: TGCAGCGTAGCCGGGACAAGCTATGGCTACACCTTC.